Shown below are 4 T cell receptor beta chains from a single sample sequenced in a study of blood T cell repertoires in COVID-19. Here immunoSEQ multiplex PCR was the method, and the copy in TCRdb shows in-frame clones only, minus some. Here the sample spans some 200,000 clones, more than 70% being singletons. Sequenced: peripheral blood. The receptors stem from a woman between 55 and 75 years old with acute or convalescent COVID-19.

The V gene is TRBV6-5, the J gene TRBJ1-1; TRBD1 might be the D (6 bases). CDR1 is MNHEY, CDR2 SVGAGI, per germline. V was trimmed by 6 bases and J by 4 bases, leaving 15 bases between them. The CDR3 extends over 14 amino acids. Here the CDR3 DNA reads TGTGCCAGCAGCCAAGTCACAGGGCGCACTGAAGCTTTCTTT. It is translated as CASSQVTGRTEAFF.

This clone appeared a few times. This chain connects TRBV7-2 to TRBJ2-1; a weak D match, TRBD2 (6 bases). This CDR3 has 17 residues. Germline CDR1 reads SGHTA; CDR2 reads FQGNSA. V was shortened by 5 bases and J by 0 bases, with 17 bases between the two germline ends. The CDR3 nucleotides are TGTGCCAGCAGCCAACCGGGACTTCAAAGCTCCTACAATGAGCAGTTCTTC. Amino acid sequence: CASSQPGLQSSYNEQFF.

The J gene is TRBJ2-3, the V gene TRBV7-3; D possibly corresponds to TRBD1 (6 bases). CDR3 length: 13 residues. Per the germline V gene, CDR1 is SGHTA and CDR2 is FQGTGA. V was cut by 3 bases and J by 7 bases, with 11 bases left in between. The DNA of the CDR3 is TGTGCCAGCAGCTTTGGGCAGGGGCATACGCAGTATTTT. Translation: CASSFGQGHTQYF.

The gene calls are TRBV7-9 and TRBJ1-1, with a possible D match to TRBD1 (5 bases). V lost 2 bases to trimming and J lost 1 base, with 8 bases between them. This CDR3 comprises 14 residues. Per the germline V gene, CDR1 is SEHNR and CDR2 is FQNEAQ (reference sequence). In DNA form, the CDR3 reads TGTGCCAGCAGCTTACGGCAGGGGAACACTGAAGCTTTCTTT. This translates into CASSLRQGNTEAFF.